This T cell receptor (beta chain) appears in the sequencing data of a study of T cells in localized non-small cell lung cancer. The study's findings and limits: Compared with tumor, uninvolved adjacent lung displayed greater T cell clonality, ranking highest overall. Prolonged overall survival went with higher T cell density in the blood.

The assay was immunoSEQ multiplex PCR, and TCRdb's table has in-frame clones only and misses some. Here the sample spans about 13,000 clones, about 86% being singletons. V dropped 8 bases and J dropped 0 bases, with 8 bases sitting between them. Germline loops: CDR1 SEHNR, CDR2 FQNEAQ (reference sequence). The CDR3 is made up of 13 amino acids. In the case of this clone: The antigen is unknown.

The TCR was taken from an older male donor with stage III lung adenocarcinoma. This chain links TRBV7-9 with TRBJ1-3, with no clear D. Specimen: peripheral blood, collected before any cancer treatment. As DNA, the CDR3 is TGTGCCAGCGGGTGGGGCTCTGGAAACACCATATATTTT. Its protein product is CASGWGSGNTIYF.